The clone carrying this T cell receptor beta chain was found a few times. What it recognizes is unknown. A far larger clone is just one base off, so this is likely a read error. CDR3 length: 15 amino acids. The V end lost 4 bases, the J end lost 3 bases, and 11 bases lay between the germline ends. CDR1 SGHDT and CDR2 YYEEEE come from the germline V gene. Clones were read by immunoSEQ multiplex PCR, and TCRdb kept only the in-frame ones, dropping some. The sample records more than 10,000 clones, 70% being singletons. This record comes from a study of T cells in narcolepsy. Study outcomes and limitations: HCRT-specific and TRIB2-specific autoreactive clonotypes appeared among same-patient CSF and blood CD4+ clonotypes. Autoreactive clonotypes reportedly recurred in blood of same and different patients, not controls.

This chain uses TRBV5-6 with TRBJ1-6, with no clear D. The sample taken for sequencing was CD45RA- memory CD8+ T cells from PBMCs. This receptor was identified in a human donor with narcolepsy. CDR3 nucleotides: TGTGCCAGCAGCCTGGGAGTTCACTATAATTCACCCCTCCACTTT. Encoded protein: CASSLGVHYNSPLHF. Combining the CDR3 with reference TRBV5-6 and TRBJ1-6 gives the whole variable domain DAGVTQSPTHLIKTRGQQVTLRCSPKSGHDTVSWYQQALGQGPQFIFQYYEEEERQRGNFPDRFSGHQFPNYSSELNVNALLLGDSALYLCASSLGVHYNSPLHFGNGTRLTVT.